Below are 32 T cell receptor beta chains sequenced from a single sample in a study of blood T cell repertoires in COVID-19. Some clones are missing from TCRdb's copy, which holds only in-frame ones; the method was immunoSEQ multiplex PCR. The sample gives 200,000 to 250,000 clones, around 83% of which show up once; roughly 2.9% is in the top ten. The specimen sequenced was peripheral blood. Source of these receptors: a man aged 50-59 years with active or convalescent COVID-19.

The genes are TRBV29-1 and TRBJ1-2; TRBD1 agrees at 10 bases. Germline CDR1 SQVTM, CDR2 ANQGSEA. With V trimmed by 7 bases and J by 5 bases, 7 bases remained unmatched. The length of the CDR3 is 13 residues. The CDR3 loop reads CSARSDRGYGYTF. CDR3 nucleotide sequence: TGCAGCGCCCGGTCGGACAGGGGGTATGGCTACACCTTC.

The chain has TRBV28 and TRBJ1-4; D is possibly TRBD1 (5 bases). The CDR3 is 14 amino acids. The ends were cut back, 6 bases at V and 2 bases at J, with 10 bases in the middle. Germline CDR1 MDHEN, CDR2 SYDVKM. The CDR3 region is CASSRQQTNEKLFF. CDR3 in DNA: TGTGCCAGCAGCCGACAGCAGACTAATGAAAAACTGTTTTTT.

CDR3 sequence (DNA): TGCAGCTCTTCAGGTTGGAACACTGAAGCTTTCTTT. It encodes CSSSGWNTEAFF. This chain links TRBV29-1 with TRBJ1-1; D remains unclear. The V end was cut by 8 bases, the J end by 1 base, with 11 bases between. The V gene's germline CDR1 is SQVTM and CDR2 ANQGSEA. The CDR3 extends over 12 amino acids.

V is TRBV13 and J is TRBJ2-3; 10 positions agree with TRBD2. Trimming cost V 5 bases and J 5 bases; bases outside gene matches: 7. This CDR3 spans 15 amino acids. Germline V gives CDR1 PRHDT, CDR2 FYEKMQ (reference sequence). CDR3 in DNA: TGTGCCAGCAGCCTTCCTAGCGGGAGTCAAGATACGCAGTATTTT. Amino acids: CASSLPSGSQDTQYF.

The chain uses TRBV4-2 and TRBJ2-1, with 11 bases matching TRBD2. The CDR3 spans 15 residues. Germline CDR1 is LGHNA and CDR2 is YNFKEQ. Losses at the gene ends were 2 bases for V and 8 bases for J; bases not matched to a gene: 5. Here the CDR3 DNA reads TGTGCCAGCAGCCAAACTAGCGGGAGACGTGATGAGCAGTTCTTC. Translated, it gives CASSQTSGRRDEQFF.

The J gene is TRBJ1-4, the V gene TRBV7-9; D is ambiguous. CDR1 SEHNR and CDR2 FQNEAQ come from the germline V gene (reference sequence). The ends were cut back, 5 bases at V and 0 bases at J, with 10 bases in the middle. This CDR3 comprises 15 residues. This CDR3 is CASSRELATNEKLFF. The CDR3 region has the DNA TGTGCCAGCAGCCGTGAACTTGCAACTAATGAAAAACTGTTTTTT.

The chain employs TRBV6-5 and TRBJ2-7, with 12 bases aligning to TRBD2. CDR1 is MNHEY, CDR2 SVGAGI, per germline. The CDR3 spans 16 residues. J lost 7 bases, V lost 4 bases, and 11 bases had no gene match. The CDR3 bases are TGTGCCAGCAGTTCCACTACTAGCGGGAGGTCTTGGGAGCAGTACTTC. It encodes CASSSTTSGRSWEQYF.

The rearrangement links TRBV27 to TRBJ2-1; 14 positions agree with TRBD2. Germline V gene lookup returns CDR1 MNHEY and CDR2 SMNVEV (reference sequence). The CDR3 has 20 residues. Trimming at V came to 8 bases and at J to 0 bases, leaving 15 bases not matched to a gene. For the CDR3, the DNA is TGTGCCAGCGCTGACGACGGGACTAGCGGGAGCGAGAGCTCCTACAATGAGCAGTTCTTC. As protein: CASADDGTSGSESSYNEQFF.

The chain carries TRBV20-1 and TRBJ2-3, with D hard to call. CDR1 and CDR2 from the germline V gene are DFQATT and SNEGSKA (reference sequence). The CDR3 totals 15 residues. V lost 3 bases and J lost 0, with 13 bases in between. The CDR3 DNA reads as TGCAGTGCTAGTGCCGCGTCCCTAAGCACAGATACGCAGTATTTT. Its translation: CSASAASLSTDTQYF.

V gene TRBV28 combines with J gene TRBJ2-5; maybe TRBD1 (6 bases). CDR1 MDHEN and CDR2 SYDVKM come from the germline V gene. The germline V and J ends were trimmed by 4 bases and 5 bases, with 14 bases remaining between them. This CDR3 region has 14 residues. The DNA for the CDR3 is TGTGCCAGCAGTTCCCTCAGGGGAGAGGAGACCCAGTACTTC. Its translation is CASSSLRGEETQYF.

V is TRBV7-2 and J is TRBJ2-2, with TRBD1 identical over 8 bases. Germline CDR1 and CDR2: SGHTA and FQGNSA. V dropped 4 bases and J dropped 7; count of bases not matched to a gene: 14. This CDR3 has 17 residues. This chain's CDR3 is CASSYRGVAPVGGELFF. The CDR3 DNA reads TGTGCCAGCAGCTACAGGGGGGTGGCCCCCGTAGGCGGGGAGCTGTTTTTT.

CDR3 nucleotide sequence: TGTGCCAGCAGCTTAGCCTCTACAGGGGCCGAGCAGTACTTC. As protein: CASSLASTGAEQYF. The chain has TRBV7-8 and TRBJ2-7, with 7 nucleotides matching TRBD1. V dropped 0 bases and J dropped 6; count of bases not matched to a gene: 5. Per germline, CDR1 SGHVS and CDR2 FQNEAQ. This CDR3 comprises 14 residues. The variable domain in full, with the rest retrieved from reference TRBV7-8 and TRBJ2-7, is GAGVSQSPRYKVAKRGQDVALRCDPISGHVSLFWYQQALGQGPEFLTYFQNEAQLDKSGLPSDRFFAERPEGSVSTLKIQRTQQEDSAVYLCASSLASTGAEQYFGPGTRLTVT.

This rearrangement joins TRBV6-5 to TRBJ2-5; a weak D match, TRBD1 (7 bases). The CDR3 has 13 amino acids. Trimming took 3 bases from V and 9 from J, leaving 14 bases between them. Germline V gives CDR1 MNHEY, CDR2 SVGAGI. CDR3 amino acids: CASSYSGTGAQYF. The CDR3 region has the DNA TGTGCCAGCAGTTATAGCGGAACAGGGGCCCAGTACTTC.

As DNA, the CDR3 is TGTGCCAGCAGTGAAGAGGGAGGGATCTCCTACGAGCAGTACTTC. It translates to CASSEEGGISYEQYF. The chain links TRBV6-1 to TRBJ2-7; 7 bases fit TRBD2. The junction had 3 bases not matched to a gene; V was cut back by 1 base and J by 0 bases. Germline assignment: CDR1 MNHNS and CDR2 SASEGT. This CDR3 has 15 residues.

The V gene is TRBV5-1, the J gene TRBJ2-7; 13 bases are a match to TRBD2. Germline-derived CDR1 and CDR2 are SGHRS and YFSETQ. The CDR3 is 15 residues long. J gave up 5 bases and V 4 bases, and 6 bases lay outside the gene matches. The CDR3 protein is CASSSGLAGADEQYF. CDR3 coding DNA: TGCGCCAGCAGCAGTGGACTAGCGGGAGCTGACGAGCAGTACTTC.

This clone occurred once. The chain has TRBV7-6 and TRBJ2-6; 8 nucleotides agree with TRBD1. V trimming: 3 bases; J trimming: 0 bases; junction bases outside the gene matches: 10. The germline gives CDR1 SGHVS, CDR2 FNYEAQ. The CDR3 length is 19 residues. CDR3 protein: CASSFGTGKQFSGANVLTF. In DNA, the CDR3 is TGTGCCAGCAGCTTTGGGACAGGAAAACAATTCTCTGGGGCCAACGTCCTGACTTTC.

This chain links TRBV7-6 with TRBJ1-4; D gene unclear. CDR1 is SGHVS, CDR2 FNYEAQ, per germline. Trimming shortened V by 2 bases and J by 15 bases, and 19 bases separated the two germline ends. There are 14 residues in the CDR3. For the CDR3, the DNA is TGTGCCAGCAGCTTACCGCTCCCACCGGGAGACTTGTTTTTT. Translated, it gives CASSLPLPPGDLFF.

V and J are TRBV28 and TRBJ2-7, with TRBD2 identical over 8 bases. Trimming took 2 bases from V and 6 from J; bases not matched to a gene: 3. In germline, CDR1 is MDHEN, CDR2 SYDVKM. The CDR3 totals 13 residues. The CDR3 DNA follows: TGTGCCAGCAGTTTAGGACTAGCTGTCGAGCAGTACTTC. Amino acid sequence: CASSLGLAVEQYF.

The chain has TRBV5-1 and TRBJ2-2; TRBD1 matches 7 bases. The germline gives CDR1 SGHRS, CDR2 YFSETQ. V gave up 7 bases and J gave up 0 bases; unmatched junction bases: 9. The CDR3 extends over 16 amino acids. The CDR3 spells CASHDDGTANTGELFF. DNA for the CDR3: TGCGCCAGCCACGACGACGGGACAGCGAACACCGGGGAGCTGTTTTTT.

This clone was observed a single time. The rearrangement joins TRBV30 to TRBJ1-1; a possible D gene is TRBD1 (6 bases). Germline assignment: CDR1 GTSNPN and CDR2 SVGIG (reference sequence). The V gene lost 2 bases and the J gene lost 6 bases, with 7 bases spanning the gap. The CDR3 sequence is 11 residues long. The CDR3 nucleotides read TGTGCCTGGAGTCGGACAGCTGAAGCTTTCTTT. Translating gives CAWSRTAEAFF.

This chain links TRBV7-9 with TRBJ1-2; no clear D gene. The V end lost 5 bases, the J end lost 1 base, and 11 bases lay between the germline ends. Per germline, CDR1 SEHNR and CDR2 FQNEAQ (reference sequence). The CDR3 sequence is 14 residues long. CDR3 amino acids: CASSPREFNYGYTF. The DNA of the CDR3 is TGTGCCAGCAGCCCAAGGGAGTTTAACTATGGCTACACCTTC.

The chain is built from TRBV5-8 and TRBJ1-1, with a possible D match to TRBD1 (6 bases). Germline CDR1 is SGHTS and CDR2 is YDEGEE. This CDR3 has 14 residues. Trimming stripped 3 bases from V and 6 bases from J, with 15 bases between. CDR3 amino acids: CASSYWTVRPEAFF. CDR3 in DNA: TGTGCCAGCAGCTACTGGACAGTAAGGCCTGAAGCTTTCTTT.

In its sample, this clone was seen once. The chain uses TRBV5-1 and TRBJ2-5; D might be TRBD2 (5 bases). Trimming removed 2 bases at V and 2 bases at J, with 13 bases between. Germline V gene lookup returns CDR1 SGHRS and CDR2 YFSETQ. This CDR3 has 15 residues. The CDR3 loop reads CASSFTDGLQETQYF. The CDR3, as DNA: TGCGCCAGCAGCTTTACAGATGGACTGCAAGAGACCCAGTACTTC.

This CDR3 reads CASSLVADSRNYGYTF. CDR3 nucleotide sequence: TGTGCCAGCAGCTTAGTAGCCGACAGCCGGAACTATGGCTACACCTTC. V usage is TRBV7-2 and J usage is TRBJ1-2, with TRBD1 as a possible D gene (5 bases). Trimming pared 1 base from V and 2 bases from J, leaving 14 bases between. Germline loops: CDR1 SGHTA, CDR2 FQGNSA. The CDR3 has 16 residues.

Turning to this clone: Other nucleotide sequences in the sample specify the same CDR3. The CDR3 protein is CASSLGGGSTDTQYF. Written as DNA, the CDR3 is TGTGCCAGCAGCTTGGGCGGGGGCAGCACAGATACGCAGTATTTT. The chain recombines TRBV5-4 with TRBJ2-3, with D possibly being TRBD2 (7 bases). The CDR3 runs 15 residues. V was pared by 0 bases and J by 0 bases, with 8 bases between. The germline V gene encodes CDR1 SGHNT and CDR2 YYREEE (reference sequence).

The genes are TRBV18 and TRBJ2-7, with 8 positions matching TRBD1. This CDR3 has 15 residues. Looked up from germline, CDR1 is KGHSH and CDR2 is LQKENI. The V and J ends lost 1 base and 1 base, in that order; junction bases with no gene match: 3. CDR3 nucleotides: TGTGCCAGCTCACCACGACAGGGGTTTTCCTACGAGCAGTACTTC. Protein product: CASSPRQGFSYEQYF.

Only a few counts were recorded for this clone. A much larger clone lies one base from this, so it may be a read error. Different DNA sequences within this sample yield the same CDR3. CDR3 sequence: CASSPDSNYGYTF. The CDR3 DNA is TGTGCCAGCAGCCCCGACAGCAACTATGGCTACACCTTC. This chain joins TRBV6-5 and TRBJ1-2; tentatively, D is TRBD1 (5 bases). V was shortened by 6 bases and J by 2 bases, with 10 bases between the two germline ends. The CDR3 sequence is 13 residues long. Germline V gene sequence: CDR1 MNHEY, CDR2 SVGAGI.

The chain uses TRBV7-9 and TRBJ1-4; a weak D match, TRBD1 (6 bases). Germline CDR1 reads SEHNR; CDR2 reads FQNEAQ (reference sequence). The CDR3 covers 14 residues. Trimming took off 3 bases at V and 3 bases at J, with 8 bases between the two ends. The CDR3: CASSLDRANEKLFF. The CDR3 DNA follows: TGTGCCAGCAGCTTGGACAGAGCTAATGAAAAACTGTTTTTT.

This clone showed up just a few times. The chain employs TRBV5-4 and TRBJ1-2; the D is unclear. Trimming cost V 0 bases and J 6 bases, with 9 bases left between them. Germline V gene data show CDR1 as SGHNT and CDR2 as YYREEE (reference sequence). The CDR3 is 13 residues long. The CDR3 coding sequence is TGTGCCAGCAGCTTGGAACAGCTACATGGCTACACCTTC. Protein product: CASSLEQLHGYTF.

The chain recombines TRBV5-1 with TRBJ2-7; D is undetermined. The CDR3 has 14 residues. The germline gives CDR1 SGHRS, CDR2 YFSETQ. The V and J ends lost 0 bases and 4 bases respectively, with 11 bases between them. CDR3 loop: CASSLELAAYEQYF. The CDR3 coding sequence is TGCGCCAGCAGCTTGGAGTTAGCTGCGTACGAGCAGTACTTC.

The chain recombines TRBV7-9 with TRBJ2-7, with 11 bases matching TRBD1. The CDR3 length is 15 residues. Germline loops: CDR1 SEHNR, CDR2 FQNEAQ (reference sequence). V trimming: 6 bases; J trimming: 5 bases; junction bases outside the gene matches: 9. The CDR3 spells CASRASGTGGDEQYF. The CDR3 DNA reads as TGTGCCAGCAGGGCATCCGGGACAGGGGGGGACGAGCAGTACTTC.

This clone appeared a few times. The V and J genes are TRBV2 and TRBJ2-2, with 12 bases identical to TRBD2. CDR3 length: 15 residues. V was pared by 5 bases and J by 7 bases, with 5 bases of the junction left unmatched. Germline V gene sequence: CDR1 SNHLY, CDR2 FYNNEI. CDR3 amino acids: CASSQRTSGIGELFF. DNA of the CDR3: TGTGCCAGCAGTCAGAGGACTAGCGGGATCGGGGAGCTGTTTTTT.